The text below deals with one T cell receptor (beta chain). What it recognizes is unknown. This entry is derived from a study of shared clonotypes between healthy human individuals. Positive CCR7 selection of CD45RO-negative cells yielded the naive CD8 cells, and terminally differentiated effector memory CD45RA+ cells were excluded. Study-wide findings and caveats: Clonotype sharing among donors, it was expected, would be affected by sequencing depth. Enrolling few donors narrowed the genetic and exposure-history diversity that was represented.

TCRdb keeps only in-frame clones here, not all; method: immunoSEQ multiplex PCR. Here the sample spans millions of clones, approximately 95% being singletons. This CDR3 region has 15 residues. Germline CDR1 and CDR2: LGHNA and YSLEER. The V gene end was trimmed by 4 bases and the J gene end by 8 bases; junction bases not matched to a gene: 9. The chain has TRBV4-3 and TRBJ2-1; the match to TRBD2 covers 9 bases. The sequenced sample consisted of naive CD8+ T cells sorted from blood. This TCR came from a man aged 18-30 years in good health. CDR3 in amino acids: CASSLGLAPIDEQFF. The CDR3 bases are TGCGCCAGCAGCCTGGGACTAGCTCCAATCGATGAGCAGTTCTTC.